The 20 T cell receptor beta chains listed next were all sequenced from one sample in a study of metastatic and nonmetastatic thyroid tumors. Every patient was untreated before thyroid surgery. Via MiXCR, TCRdb re-called the PCR reads. Counted here are around 28,000 clones, roughly 13% occurring once; the ten biggest clones make up about 5.3%. Sequenced material: blood. The receptors derive from a female donor with papillary thyroid cancer or a benign thyroid nodule (not recorded which). Some clones in this sample may be carry-over from other donors' samples.

This clone was counted at least ten times. This chain uses TRBV19 with TRBJ2-2; no definite D call. Germline CDR1 reads LNHDA; CDR2 reads SQIVND (reference sequence). CDR3 length: 14 residues. V was shortened by 0 bases and J by 5 bases, with 7 bases between the two germline ends. The CDR3, as DNA: TGTGCCAGTAGTATAGAGGGAAGGACCGGGGAGCTGTTTTTT. Protein sequence: CASSIEGRTGELFF.

The table lists this clone with many counts. This chain links TRBV7-3 with TRBJ1-1, with D uncertain. CDR1 and CDR2 from the germline V gene are SGHTA and FQGTGA. This CDR3 region has 13 residues. Trimming pared 3 bases from V and 1 base from J, leaving 6 bases between. CDR3 nucleotides: TGTGCCAGCAGCTTTGCAGAGAACACTGAAGCTTTCTTT. The encoded protein is CASSFAENTEAFF.

This clone showed up many times. The chain links TRBV11-2 to TRBJ2-3, with D maybe TRBD1 (6 bases). The germline CDR1 and CDR2 sequences are SGHAT and FQNNGV. V shed 5 bases and J shed 2 bases, with 11 bases lying between them. CDR3 length: 14 residues. The CDR3: CASSLRTATDTQYF. For the CDR3, the DNA is TGTGCCAGCAGCCTTAGGACAGCCACAGATACGCAGTATTTT.

In this sample, this clone turned up many times. The gene calls are TRBV11-2 and TRBJ1-2; D uncertain. The CDR3 spans 13 residues. The germline V and J ends were trimmed by 3 bases and 1 base, with 6 bases remaining between them. Germline loops: CDR1 SGHAT, CDR2 FQNNGV. DNA for the CDR3: TGTGCCAGCAGCTTCGGGATTAACTATGGCTACACCTTC. Translating gives CASSFGINYGYTF.

This clone was seen at least ten times. The CDR3 sequence: CASGWQQTNTGELFF. CDR3 DNA sequence: TGTGCCAGCGGGTGGCAGCAGACGAACACCGGGGAGCTGTTTTTT. This chain links TRBV6-1 with TRBJ2-2; unclear D gene. Germline-derived CDR1 and CDR2 are MNHNS and SASEGT. The length of the CDR3 is 15 residues. The V gene lost 8 bases and the J gene lost 0 bases, with 13 bases spanning the gap.

This clone was seen ten or more times. V usage is TRBV19 and J usage is TRBJ2-7, with 9 bases aligning to TRBD1. This CDR3 has 15 residues. V lost 3 bases to trimming and J lost 0 bases; unmatched junction nucleotides: 3. Germline CDR1 LNHDA, CDR2 SQIVND (reference sequence). CDR3 sequence (DNA): TGTGCCAGTAGTATGTCGGGACAGGGCTCCTACGAGCAGTACTTC. Amino acid sequence: CASSMSGQGSYEQYF.

This clone was counted many times. The chain is built from TRBV6-1 and TRBJ1-2; D possibly corresponds to TRBD1 (5 bases). The CDR3 runs 11 residues. From germline, CDR1 is MNHNS and CDR2 SASEGT. Trimming left V 10 bases short and J 2 bases short, with 8 bases between. The CDR3 region has the DNA TGTGCCACCGGGGGGAACTATGGCTACACCTTC. Protein: CATGGNYGYTF.

This clone showed up just a few times. The genes are TRBV7-9 and TRBJ2-5, with D uncertain. The ends were cut back, 3 bases at V and 5 bases at J, with 16 bases in the middle. The CDR3 length is 15 residues. The germline gives CDR1 SEHNR, CDR2 FQNEAQ (reference sequence). CDR3 region: CASSFVSGSVETQYF. CDR3 DNA sequence: TGTGCCAGCAGCTTCGTTTCGGGTTCTGTGGAGACCCAGTACTTC.

In its sample, this clone was seen many times. The chain links TRBV19 to TRBJ1-6; TRBD1 is a possible D gene (5 bases). V lost 3 bases to trimming and J lost 9 bases, with 6 bases between them. This CDR3 spans 12 amino acids. Germline V gene lookup returns CDR1 LNHDA and CDR2 SQIVND (reference sequence). The CDR3 nucleotides read TGTGCCAGTAGTATCGGGGGTTCACCCCTCCACTTT. The encoded protein is CASSIGGSPLHF. The full variable domain, rest sourced from reference TRBV19 and TRBJ1-6, is DGGITQSPKYLFRKEGQNVTLSCEQNLNHDAMYWYRQDPGQGLRLIYYSQIVNDFQKGDIAEGYSVSREKKESFPLTVTSAQKNPTAFYLCASSIGGSPLHFGNGTRLTVT.

On this clone itself: At one end, the junction sequence differs from germline, possibly due to a read error. The rearrangement joins TRBV6-1 to TRBJ2-6, with D perhaps matching TRBD1 (5 bases). The CDR3 length is 17 residues. CDR1 MNHNS and CDR2 SASEGT come from the germline V gene. CDR3 residues: CASSPQEPGYVANVLTF. In DNA, the CDR3 is TGTGCCAGCAGTCCACAGGAACCAGGGTATGTGGCCAATGTCCTGACTTTC.

Relative to its sample, this clone is medium-sized. Here the CDR3 reads CASSAQTPYEQYF. In DNA form, the CDR3 reads TGTGCCAGCAGTGCCCAGACACCCTACGAGCAGTACTTC. The rearrangement joins TRBV6-1 to TRBJ2-7; D gene uncertain. The CDR3 runs 13 residues. Germline loops: CDR1 MNHNS, CDR2 SASEGT. Between the trimmed V and J ends, which lost 4 bases and 2 bases, there was a span of 9 bases.

Ten or more counts support this clone. The chain has TRBV19 and TRBJ2-1, with D possibly matching TRBD1 (6 bases). Between the trimmed V and J ends, which lost 4 bases and 9 bases, there was a span of 19 bases. Germline V gene sequence: CDR1 LNHDA, CDR2 SQIVND (reference sequence). The CDR3 has 15 amino acids. CDR3 sequence reads: CASSRAVGQSGEQFF. In DNA form, the CDR3 reads TGTGCCAGTAGTAGGGCCGTCGGACAGTCGGGTGAGCAGTTCTTC.

This clone has at least ten counts. J is TRBJ2-4 and V is TRBV27; weak D call: TRBD2 (5 bases). Trimming left V 4 bases short and J 3 bases short, with 19 bases between. CDR1 is MNHEY, CDR2 SMNVEV, per germline (reference sequence). The CDR3 is 17 residues long. The CDR3: CASSSTYSVRGKNIQYF. The CDR3 DNA reads TGTGCCAGCAGTTCTACTTACTCAGTCCGGGGCAAAAACATTCAGTACTTC.

This clone occurred many times. The chain is built from TRBV19 and TRBJ2-5; 9 bases align to TRBD1. The V gene end was trimmed by 2 bases and the J gene end by 1 base; junction bases not matched to a gene: 2. The V gene's germline CDR1 is LNHDA and CDR2 SQIVND (reference sequence). CDR3 size: 15 residues. CDR3 bases: TGTGCCAGTAGTATACTGGGACAGGGCCAAGAGACCCAGTACTTC. Translation gives CASSILGQGQETQYF.

In its sample, this clone was seen many times. The CDR3 loop is CASMGGQVVPGELFF. In DNA, the CDR3 is TGTGCCAGCATGGGGGGACAGGTGGTCCCCGGGGAGCTGTTTTTT. V is TRBV2 and J is TRBJ2-2; 8 bases line up with TRBD1. Germline CDR1 SNHLY, CDR2 FYNNEI. V dropped 7 bases and J dropped 6; count of bases not matched to a gene: 10. This CDR3 region has 15 residues.

This clone appeared many times. The chain combines TRBV20-1 with TRBJ2-5, with 8 bases lining up with TRBD1. CDR3 length: 12 residues. Trimming took 8 bases from V and 4 from J; bases not matched to a gene: 6. CDR1 and CDR2 from the germline V gene are DFQATT and SNEGSKA (reference sequence). The CDR3 sequence is CSSRQGRETQYF. CDR3 nucleotides: TGCAGTTCAAGACAGGGGAGAGAGACCCAGTACTTC.

This clone is deemed medium-sized (0.01 to 0.1%). The V call is TRBV20-1, the J call TRBJ2-7; 7 bases are a match to TRBD1. Germline V lookup: CDR1 DFQATT, CDR2 SNEGSKA (reference sequence). The CDR3 sequence is 15 residues long. J gave up 0 bases and V 3 bases, and 8 bases lay outside the gene matches. This chain's CDR3 is CSASNPRGSSYEQYF. The CDR3 DNA reads as TGCAGTGCTAGTAACCCCAGGGGGAGCTCCTACGAGCAGTACTTC.

The sample holds many counts of this clone. This sequence joins TRBV6-2 or TRBV6-3 and TRBJ2-1; 11 bases align to TRBD2. The CDR3 has 14 amino acids. Unmatched junction bases numbered 6, after V lost 6 bases and J lost 8 bases. Germline CDR1 MNHEY, CDR2 SVGEGT. CDR3 bases: TGTGCCAGCAGGCGTAGCGGGAGGGCCGATGAGCAGTTCTTC. Protein product: CASRRSGRADEQFF.

This clone was found many times. The chain links TRBV2 to TRBJ1-1; D is uncertain. From germline, CDR1 is SNHLY and CDR2 FYNNEI. V was pared by 4 bases and J by 5 bases, with 8 bases between. The CDR3 contains 12 residues. Here the CDR3 reads CASSVWSTEAFF. The CDR3 DNA is TGTGCCAGCAGTGTATGGAGTACTGAAGCTTTCTTT.

This clone has a count of ten or more. The V call is TRBV4-1, the J call TRBJ2-7; 8 bases fit TRBD2. This CDR3 has 15 residues. Germline values: CDR1 MGHRA, CDR2 YSYEKL. Losses at the gene ends were 0 bases for V and 12 bases for J; bases not matched to a gene: 13. The CDR3 reads CASSQDPGGAGVPYF. In nucleotides, the CDR3 is TGCGCCAGCAGCCAAGACCCCGGGGGAGCGGGAGTCCCGTACTTC.